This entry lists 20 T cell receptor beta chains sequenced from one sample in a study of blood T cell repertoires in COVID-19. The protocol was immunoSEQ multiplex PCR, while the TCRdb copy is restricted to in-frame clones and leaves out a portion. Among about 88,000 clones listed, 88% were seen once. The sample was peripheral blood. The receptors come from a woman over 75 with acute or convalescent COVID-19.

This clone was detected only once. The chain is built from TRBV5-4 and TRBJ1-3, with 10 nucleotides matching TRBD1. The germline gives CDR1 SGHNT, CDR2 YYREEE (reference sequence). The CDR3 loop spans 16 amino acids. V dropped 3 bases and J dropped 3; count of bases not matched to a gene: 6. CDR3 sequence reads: CASSWGTGARGNTIYF. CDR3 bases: TGTGCCAGCAGCTGGGGGACAGGGGCCCGTGGAAACACCATATATTTT.

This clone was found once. This chain's CDR3 is CASSYPQTSDTQYF. The CDR3, as DNA: TGTGCCAGCAGTTACCCCCAAACTTCAGATACGCAGTATTTT. The V call is TRBV6-2 or TRBV6-3, the J call TRBJ2-3; D unclear. The CDR3 is 14 residues long. Germline V gene lookup returns CDR1 MNHEY and CDR2 SVGEGT. V lost 2 bases, J lost 4 bases, and 10 bases lay in between.

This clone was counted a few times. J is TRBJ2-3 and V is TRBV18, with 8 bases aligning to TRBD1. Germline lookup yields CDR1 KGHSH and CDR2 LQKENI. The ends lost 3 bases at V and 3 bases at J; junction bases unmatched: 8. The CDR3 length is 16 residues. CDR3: CASSPITGGLTDTQYF. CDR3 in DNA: TGTGCCAGCTCACCTATAACAGGGGGTTTGACAGATACGCAGTATTTT.

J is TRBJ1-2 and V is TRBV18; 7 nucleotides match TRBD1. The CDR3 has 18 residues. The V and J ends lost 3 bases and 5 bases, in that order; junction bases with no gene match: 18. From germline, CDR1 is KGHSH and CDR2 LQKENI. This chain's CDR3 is CASSPPTGQRDLWYGYTF. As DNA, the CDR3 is TGTGCCAGCTCACCCCCCACGGGACAGCGAGATTTATGGTATGGCTACACCTTC.

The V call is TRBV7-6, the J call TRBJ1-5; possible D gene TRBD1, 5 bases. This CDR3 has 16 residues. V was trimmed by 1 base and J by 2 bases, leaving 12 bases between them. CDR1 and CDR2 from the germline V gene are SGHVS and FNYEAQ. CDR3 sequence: CASSLGPGPGNQPQHF. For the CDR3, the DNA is TGTGCCAGCAGCTTAGGCCCAGGGCCTGGCAATCAGCCCCAGCATTTT.

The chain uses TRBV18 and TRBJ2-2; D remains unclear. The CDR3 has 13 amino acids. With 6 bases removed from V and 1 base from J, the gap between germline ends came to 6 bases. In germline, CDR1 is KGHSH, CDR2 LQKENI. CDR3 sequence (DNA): TGTGCCAGCTCTGGTAGGAACACCGGGGAGCTGTTTTTT. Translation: CASSGRNTGELFF.

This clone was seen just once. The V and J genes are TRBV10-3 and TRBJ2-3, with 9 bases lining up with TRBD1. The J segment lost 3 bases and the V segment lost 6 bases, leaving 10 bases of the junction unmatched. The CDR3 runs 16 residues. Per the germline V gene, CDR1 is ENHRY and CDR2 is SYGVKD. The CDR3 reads CAIRSRDRDGTDTQYF. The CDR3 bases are TGTGCCATCAGGTCCCGGGACAGGGATGGGACAGATACGCAGTATTTT.

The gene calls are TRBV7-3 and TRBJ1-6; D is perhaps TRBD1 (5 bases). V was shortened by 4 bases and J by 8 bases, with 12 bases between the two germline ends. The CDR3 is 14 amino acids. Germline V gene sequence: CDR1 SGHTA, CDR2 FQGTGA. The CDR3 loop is CASSSGLLDSPLHF. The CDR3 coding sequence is TGTGCCAGCAGCTCAGGGTTACTTGATTCACCCCTCCACTTT.

CDR3 DNA: TGTGCCAGCAGAGATGGACCGGGGAACTATGGCTACACCTTC. Translating gives CASRDGPGNYGYTF. This chain joins TRBV3-1 (or the pseudogene TRBV3-2) and TRBJ1-2, with D unclear. This CDR3 contains 14 residues. Germline loops: CDR1 LGHDT, CDR2 YNNKEL (reference sequence). Trimming cost V 6 bases and J 2 bases, with 13 bases left between them.

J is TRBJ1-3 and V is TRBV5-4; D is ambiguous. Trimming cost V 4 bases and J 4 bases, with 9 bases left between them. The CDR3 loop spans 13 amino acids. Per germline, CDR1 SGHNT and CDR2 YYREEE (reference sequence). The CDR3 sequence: CASSRGSGNTIYF. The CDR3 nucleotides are TGTGCCAGCAGCCGAGGGTCGGGAAACACCATATATTTT.

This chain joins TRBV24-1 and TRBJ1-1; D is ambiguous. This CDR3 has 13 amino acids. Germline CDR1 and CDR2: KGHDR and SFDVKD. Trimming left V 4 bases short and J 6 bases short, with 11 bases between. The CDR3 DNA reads TGTGCCACCAGTGAGGACTCTCAATCTGAAGCTTTCTTT. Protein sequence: CATSEDSQSEAFF.

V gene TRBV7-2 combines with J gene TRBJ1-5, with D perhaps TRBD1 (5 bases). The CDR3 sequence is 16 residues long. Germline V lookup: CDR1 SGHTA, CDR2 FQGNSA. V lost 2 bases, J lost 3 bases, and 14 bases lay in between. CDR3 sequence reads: CASSLSVGRVNQPQHF. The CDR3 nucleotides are TGTGCCAGCAGCTTAAGTGTTGGCAGGGTCAATCAGCCCCAGCATTTT.

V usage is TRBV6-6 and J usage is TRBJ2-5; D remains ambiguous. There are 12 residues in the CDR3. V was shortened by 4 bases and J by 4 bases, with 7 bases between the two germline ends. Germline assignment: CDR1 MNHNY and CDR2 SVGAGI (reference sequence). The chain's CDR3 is CASSLVSETQYF. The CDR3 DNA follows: TGTGCCAGCAGTTTAGTTTCAGAGACCCAGTACTTC.

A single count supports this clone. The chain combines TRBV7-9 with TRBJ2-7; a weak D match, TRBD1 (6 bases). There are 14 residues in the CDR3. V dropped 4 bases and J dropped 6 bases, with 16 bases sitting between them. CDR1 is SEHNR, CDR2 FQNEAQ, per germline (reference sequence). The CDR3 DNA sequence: TGTGCCAGCAGCTGGGGACACGAGGAGCGCGAGCAGTACTTC. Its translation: CASSWGHEEREQYF.

The CDR3 region is CSVENRVSAEAFF. In DNA, the CDR3 is TGCAGCGTTGAAAACAGGGTGAGCGCTGAAGCTTTCTTT. The chain couples TRBV29-1 to TRBJ1-1, with D perhaps matching TRBD1 (6 bases). Trimming took off 2 bases at V and 6 bases at J, with 13 bases between the two ends. Germline loops: CDR1 SQVTM, CDR2 ANQGSEA. This CDR3 spans 13 amino acids.

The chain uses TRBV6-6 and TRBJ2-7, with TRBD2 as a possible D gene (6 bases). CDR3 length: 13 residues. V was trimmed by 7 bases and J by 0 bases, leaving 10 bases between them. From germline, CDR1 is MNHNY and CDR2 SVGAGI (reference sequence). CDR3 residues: CASNLAVSYEQYF. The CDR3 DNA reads TGTGCCAGCAACTTAGCGGTCTCCTACGAGCAGTACTTC.

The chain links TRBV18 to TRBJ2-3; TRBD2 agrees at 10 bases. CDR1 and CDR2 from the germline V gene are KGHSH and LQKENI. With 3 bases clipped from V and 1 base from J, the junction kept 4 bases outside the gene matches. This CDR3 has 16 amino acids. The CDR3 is CASSPLAGEGTDTQYF. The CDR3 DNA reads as TGTGCCAGCTCACCTCTAGCGGGGGAGGGCACAGATACGCAGTATTTT.

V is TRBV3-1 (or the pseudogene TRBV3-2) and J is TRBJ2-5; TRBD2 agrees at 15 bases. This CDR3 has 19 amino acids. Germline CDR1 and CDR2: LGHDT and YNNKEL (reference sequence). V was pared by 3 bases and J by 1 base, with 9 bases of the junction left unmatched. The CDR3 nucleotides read TGTGCCAGCAGCCACGGACTAGCGGGGGGGCTAGGGTCCCAAGAGACCCAGTACTTC. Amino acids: CASSHGLAGGLGSQETQYF.

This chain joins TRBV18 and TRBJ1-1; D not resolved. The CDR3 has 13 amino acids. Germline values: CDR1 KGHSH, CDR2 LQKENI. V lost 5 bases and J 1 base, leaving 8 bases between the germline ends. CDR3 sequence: CASSVSWNTEAFF. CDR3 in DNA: TGTGCCAGCTCAGTTTCTTGGAACACTGAAGCTTTCTTT.

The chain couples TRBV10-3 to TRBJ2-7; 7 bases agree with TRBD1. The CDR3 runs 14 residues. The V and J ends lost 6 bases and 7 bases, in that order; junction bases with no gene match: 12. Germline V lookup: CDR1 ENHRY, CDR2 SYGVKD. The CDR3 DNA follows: TGTGCCATCAGCGACCCAAGGGGGCCGGGAGAGCAGTACTTC. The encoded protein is CAISDPRGPGEQYF.